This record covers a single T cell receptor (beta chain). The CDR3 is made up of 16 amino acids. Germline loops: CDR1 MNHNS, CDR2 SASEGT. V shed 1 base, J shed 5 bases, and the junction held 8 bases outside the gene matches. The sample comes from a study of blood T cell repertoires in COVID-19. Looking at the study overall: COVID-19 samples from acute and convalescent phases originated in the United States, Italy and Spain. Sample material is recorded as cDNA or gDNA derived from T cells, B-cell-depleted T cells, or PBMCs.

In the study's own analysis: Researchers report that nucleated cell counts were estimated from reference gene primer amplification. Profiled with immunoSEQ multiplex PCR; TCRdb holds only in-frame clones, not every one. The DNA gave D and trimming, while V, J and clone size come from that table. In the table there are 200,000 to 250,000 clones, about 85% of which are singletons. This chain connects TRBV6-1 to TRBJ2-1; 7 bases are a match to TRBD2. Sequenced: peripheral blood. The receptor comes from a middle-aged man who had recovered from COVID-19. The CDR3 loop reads CASSEEVGGRNNEQFF. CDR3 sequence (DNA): TGTGCCAGCAGTGAAGAAGTCGGCGGGAGAAACAATGAGCAGTTCTTC.